This T cell receptor (beta chain) came from a study of radiotherapy plus CTLA-4 blockade in lung cancer. Study information: There were objective responses in roughly 18% of patients, and about 31% had disease control.

Whole-study findings and limits: In blood, after radiotherapy plus ipilimumab, tumor-derived TCR clones expanded. Alongside interferon-beta, early blood T cell clone dynamics were reportedly the best predictor of response.

On this clone: Its specificity is unknown.

Lung cancer patients with chemo-refractory metastatic non-small-cell disease were given focal radiation plus CTLA-4 blockade with ipilimumab. Measured with immunoSEQ multiplex PCR; TCRdb has only the in-frame clones, and not every one. The data show 35,000 or so clones, more than 80% seen once. There are 16 residues in the CDR3. V lost 5 bases to trimming and J lost 0 bases; unmatched junction nucleotides: 3. Germline V gene lookup returns CDR1 LNHDA and CDR2 SQIVND (reference sequence). Source: peripheral blood, taken from a patient treated with radiotherapy plus ipilimumab. This chain uses TRBV19 with TRBJ2-7; 14 bases are a match to TRBD2. This clonotype was sampled from a human donor with non-small cell lung cancer who had stable disease on radiotherapy plus ipilimumab. The CDR3 protein is CASSFGTSGSSYEQYF. CDR3 DNA sequence: TGTGCCAGTAGTTTCGGGACTAGCGGGAGCTCCTACGAGCAGTACTTC.